This section outlines one TCR beta chain sequence together with its context. The data originate from a study of cytomegalovirus exposure and HLA in healthy donors. The CDR3 is made up of 14 amino acids. CDR1 and CDR2 from the germline V gene are SGHVS and FQNEAQ. The J segment lost 7 bases and the V segment lost 4 bases, leaving 4 bases of the junction unmatched. With 60 Vbeta and 13 Jbeta primers, the PCR was carried out. TCRdb keeps only in-frame clones here, not all; method: immunoSEQ multiplex PCR. This sample has over 110,000 clones, with 82% found just once. V gene TRBV7-8 combines with J gene TRBJ2-1, with TRBD2 matching over 10 bases. Sequences were obtained from PBMCs. The TCR originated in a male donor in good health and CMV-seronegative. The CDR3 coding sequence is TGTGCCAGCAGCTCGACTAGCGGGCCAAATGAGCAGTTCTTC. Its translation: CASSSTSGPNEQFF.